These 6 T cell receptor beta chains originate from one sample sequenced in a study of early T cells in non-severe SARS-CoV-2 infection (dated by TCRdb to 2020 to 2023). The protocol used for the library was 5' RACE. Sequencing instrument: NextSeq 500. Through fastp at Q25 and MiXCR, TCRdb rebuilt clones from the public reads, retaining in-frame beta chains. Under each unique CDR3 protein, matching rows form one entry showing the most common genes and DNA. A total of tens of thousands of distinct CDR3 sequences appear in this sample, 4% to 4.5% of them only once. The ten largest clones represent 3% of the sample. The sequenced material came from whole blood. The receptor set was obtained from an adult who was a healthcare worker with PCR-confirmed SARS-CoV-2 infection or an uninfected control (not recorded which).

V usage is TRBV6-4 and J usage is TRBJ2-3; 12 bases fit TRBD2. Trimming took 3 bases from V and 6 from J; bases not matched to a gene: 7. Germline CDR1 MRHNA, CDR2 SNTAGT. There are 16 residues in the CDR3. Here the CDR3 reads CASSETSGSGSDTQYF. CDR3 bases: TGTGCCAGCAGTGAGACTAGCGGGAGTGGGTCGGATACGCAGTATTTT.

This clonotype occurred many times. The V gene is TRBV5-1, the J gene TRBJ2-7, with 10 nucleotides matching TRBD2. Losses at the gene ends were 0 bases for V and 0 bases for J; bases not matched to a gene: 6. The length of the CDR3 is 17 residues. Germline CDR1 SGHRS, CDR2 YFSETQ. CDR3 residues: CASSLAGLAGVSYEQYF. Here the CDR3 DNA reads TGCGCCAGCAGCTTGGCCGGGCTAGCGGGAGTCTCCTACGAGCAGTACTTC.

This clonotype was detected ten times or more. The J gene is TRBJ2-2, the V gene TRBV6-5; no definite D call. This CDR3 contains 14 residues. V was pared by 6 bases and J by 7 bases, with 15 bases between. Germline V lookup: CDR1 MNHEY, CDR2 SVGAGI. Here the CDR3 DNA reads TGTGCCAGCAGGCGCCGGGCCCTGGACGGGGAGCTGTTTTTT. Protein sequence: CASRRRALDGELFF.

The chain joins TRBV30 to TRBJ2-1, with 8 bases identical to TRBD2. The germline CDR1 and CDR2 sequences are GTSNPN and SVGIG (reference sequence). Trimming cost V 3 bases and J 5 bases; bases outside gene matches: 3. The CDR3 length is 13 residues. The CDR3 nucleotides are TGTGCCTGGAGAACTAGCGGTGACAATGAGCAGTTCTTC. Its translation is CAWRTSGDNEQFF.

This clonotype was recorded at least ten times. The chain is built from TRBV20-1 and TRBJ2-7; 8 bases are shared with TRBD1. V shed 6 bases and J 6 bases; nucleotides not matched to a gene: 10. CDR3 length: 13 residues. Germline CDR1 and CDR2: DFQATT and SNEGSKA (reference sequence). The CDR3 here is CSAERTGRSEQYF. For the CDR3, the DNA is TGCAGTGCGGAGCGGACAGGGAGGTCCGAGCAGTACTTC.

This clonotype was seen repeatedly, ten times or more. V is TRBV11-2 and J is TRBJ2-3; 9 nucleotides align to TRBD2. Trimming at V came to 6 bases and at J to 3 bases, leaving 4 bases not matched to a gene. CDR3 length: 14 residues. Germline V gene sequence: CDR1 SGHAT, CDR2 FQNNGV. The CDR3 region has the DNA TGTGCCAGCAGAGCAGCGGGGGGTACAGATACGCAGTATTTT. Its translation: CASRAAGGTDTQYF. Drawing the rest from reference TRBV11-2 and TRBJ2-3, the complete variable domain is EAGVAQSPRYKIIEKRQSVAFWCNPISGHATLYWYQQILGQGPKLLIQFQNNGVVDDSQLPKDRFSAERLKGVDSTLKIQPAKLEDSAVYLCASRAAGGTDTQYFGPGTRLTVL.